Following are 14 T cell receptor beta chains from one sample sequenced in a study of Ad26.COV2.S vaccination and SARS-CoV-2 variants. Sequencing was performed with immunoSEQ multiplex PCR; in TCRdb, only in-frame clones are kept and a portion is missing. This sample has 400,000 or so clones, with 80% to 90% found just once. The treatment was: some 20 received Ad26.COV2.S at low or high dose, single or two shots; about 5 received placebo; per-sample allocation not given. Sampling was performed 63 days after the first vaccine or placebo injection. This specimen consisted of peripheral blood, obtained in a trial of Ad26.COV2.S vaccine versus placebo. Receptors originate from a person between 18 and 65 years old who received the Ad26.COV2.S COVID-19 vaccine or a placebo.

The V call is TRBV27, the J call TRBJ1-5; no reliable D call. The V end was cut by 3 bases, the J end by 5 bases, with 11 bases between. The germline gives CDR1 MNHEY, CDR2 SMNVEV (reference sequence). The CDR3 consists of 14 residues. The CDR3 here is CASSFSVKHQPQHF. The CDR3 nucleotides are TGTGCCAGCAGTTTTTCAGTAAAGCATCAGCCCCAGCATTTT.

The chain employs TRBV6-5 and TRBJ2-1; 7 nucleotides agree with TRBD2. The CDR3 spans 15 residues. CDR1 is MNHEY and CDR2 is SVGAGI in the germline V gene. Germline trimming cut 5 bases from V and 5 bases from J; bases unmatched to any gene: 9. CDR3 amino acids: CASSIAGRRNNEQFF. The CDR3 nucleotides read TGTGCCAGCAGTATAGCGGGCCGGCGGAACAATGAGCAGTTCTTC.

This clone appeared once. The rearrangement joins TRBV29-1 to TRBJ2-2; D could derive from TRBD1 or TRBD2 (5 bases each). This CDR3 spans 13 amino acids. Germline V gene sequence: CDR1 SQVTM, CDR2 ANQGSEA. This chain's CDR3 is CSAGTRLTGELFF. The CDR3 region has the DNA TGCAGTGCAGGGACCAGACTCACCGGGGAGCTGTTTTTT.

The CDR3 coding sequence is TGCGCCAGCAGTGAGTCCCGAGGTGCCTCCGCAACTAATGAAAAACTGTTTTTT. Translation gives CASSESRGASATNEKLFF. This sequence joins TRBV10-1 and TRBJ1-4; no reliable D call. V lost 0 bases and J lost 0, with 14 bases in between. CDR3 size: 18 residues. The germline gives CDR1 WNHNN, CDR2 SYGVQD (reference sequence).

The rearrangement uses TRBV2 and TRBJ1-6; tentatively, D is TRBD1 (5 bases). Germline CDR1 is SNHLY and CDR2 is FYNNEI. The CDR3 contains 14 residues. Deletions cut 6 bases from V and 14 bases from J, with 20 bases between. The CDR3 nucleotides read TGTGCCAGCAGACAAGGGACGGCGGGTCAGTCCCTCCACTTT. Translation gives CASRQGTAGQSLHF.

The chain employs TRBV5-1 and TRBJ2-2; D gene uncertain. The CDR3 has 13 residues. V lost 0 bases, J lost 5 bases, and 5 bases lay in between. Per germline, CDR1 SGHRS and CDR2 YFSETQ. The CDR3 loop reads CASSLAGTGELFF. The CDR3 nucleotides read TGCGCCAGCAGCTTGGCCGGAACCGGGGAGCTGTTTTTT.

This chain connects TRBV4-1 to TRBJ2-3, with TRBD2 matching over 7 bases. CDR1 and CDR2 from the germline V gene are MGHRA and YSYEKL. This CDR3 has 15 residues. V dropped 4 bases and J dropped 6; count of bases not matched to a gene: 10. CDR3 sequence (DNA): TGCGCCAGCAGCCGCTCAGCGGGGCTTACCGATACGCAGTATTTT. Amino acids: CASSRSAGLTDTQYF.

The V gene is TRBV2, the J gene TRBJ1-4; unclear D gene. The CDR3 consists of 14 residues. Germline loops: CDR1 SNHLY, CDR2 FYNNEI. The V end lost 5 bases, the J end lost 1 base, and 8 bases lay between the germline ends. CDR3 in amino acids: CASSPKETNEKLFF. In DNA form, the CDR3 reads TGTGCCAGCAGTCCTAAGGAAACTAATGAAAAACTGTTTTTT. The full variable domain, rest sourced from reference TRBV2 and TRBJ1-4, is EPEVTQTPSHQVTQMGQEVILRCVPISNHLYFYWYRQILGQKVEFLVSFYNNEISEKSEIFDDQFSVERPDGSNFTLKIRSTKLEDSAMYFCASSPKETNEKLFFGSGTQLSVL.

In DNA, the CDR3 is TGTGCCAGCAGCCAAAATCATGGCGAGCAGTACTTC. This translates into CASSQNHGEQYF. V gene TRBV3-1 (or the pseudogene TRBV3-2) combines with J gene TRBJ2-7; D is unclear. Trimming shortened V by 2 bases and J by 6 bases, and 8 bases separated the two germline ends. The CDR3 has 12 residues. The V gene's germline CDR1 is LGHDT and CDR2 YNNKEL (reference sequence).

This chain links TRBV19 with TRBJ2-7, with 7 bases matching TRBD1. This CDR3 region has 14 residues. V dropped 6 bases and J dropped 3; count of bases not matched to a gene: 8. Germline V gives CDR1 LNHDA, CDR2 SQIVND (reference sequence). The CDR3 reads CASSQPGQIYEQYF. The CDR3 DNA sequence: TGTGCCAGTAGCCAACCGGGACAGATCTACGAGCAGTACTTC. The full variable domain, in which reference TRBV19 and TRBJ2-7 provide the parts outside the CDR3, is DGGITQSPKYLFRKEGQNVTLSCEQNLNHDAMYWYRQDPGQGLRLIYYSQIVNDFQKGDIAEGYSVSREKKESFPLTVTSAQKNPTAFYLCASSQPGQIYEQYFGPGTRLTVT.

The chain uses TRBV2 and TRBJ2-7; unclear D gene. This CDR3 is built from 13 residues. Germline CDR1 reads SNHLY; CDR2 reads FYNNEI. The V end lost 2 bases, the J end lost 6 bases, and 11 bases lay between the germline ends. This CDR3 reads CASSESKVGEQYF. CDR3 nucleotide sequence: TGTGCCAGCAGTGAAAGTAAGGTCGGCGAGCAGTACTTC.

A few counts support this clone. The gene calls are TRBV6-2 or TRBV6-3 and TRBJ1-5; D is unresolved. Germline-derived CDR1 and CDR2 are MNHEY and SVGEGT. The V gene lost 2 bases and the J gene lost 5 bases, with 7 bases spanning the gap. There are 13 residues in the CDR3. CDR3 in amino acids: CASSYAGDQPQHF. CDR3 DNA sequence: TGTGCCAGCAGTTACGCCGGGGATCAGCCCCAGCATTTT.

The chain couples TRBV7-2 to TRBJ2-3; D possibly corresponds to TRBD2 (5 bases). Per the germline V gene, CDR1 is SGHTA and CDR2 is FQGNSA. The CDR3 runs 17 residues. Trimming removed 1 base from V and 4 bases from J, with 18 bases in between. The CDR3 loop is CASSLVGSRTPSDTQYF. The CDR3 DNA is TGTGCCAGCAGCTTAGTGGGTTCAAGGACTCCGTCAGATACGCAGTATTTT.

CDR3 region: CACLGINYGYTF. CDR3 coding DNA: TGTGCCTGCCTGGGGATTAACTATGGCTACACCTTC. The J gene is TRBJ1-2, the V gene TRBV30; D uncertain. The CDR3 extends over 12 amino acids. CDR1 and CDR2 from the germline V gene are GTSNPN and SVGIG (reference sequence). Trimming removed 6 bases from V and 1 base from J, with 9 bases in between.